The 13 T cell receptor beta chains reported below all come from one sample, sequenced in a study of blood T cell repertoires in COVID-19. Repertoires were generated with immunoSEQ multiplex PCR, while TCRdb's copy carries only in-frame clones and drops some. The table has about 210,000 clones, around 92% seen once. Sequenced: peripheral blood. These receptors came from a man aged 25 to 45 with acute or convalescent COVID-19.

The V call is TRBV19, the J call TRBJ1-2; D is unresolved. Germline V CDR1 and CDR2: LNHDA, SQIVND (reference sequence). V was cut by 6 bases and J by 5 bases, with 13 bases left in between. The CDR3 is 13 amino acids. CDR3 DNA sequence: TGTGCCAGTAGCCCGGCGGCGTCTTATGGCTACACCTTC. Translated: CASSPAASYGYTF.

This CDR3 reads CATRRGLAESYEQYF. The CDR3 nucleotides read TGTGCCACACGGAGGGGACTAGCGGAATCCTACGAGCAGTACTTC. The V call is TRBV19, the J call TRBJ2-7; 11 bases map to TRBD2. The V gene's germline CDR1 is LNHDA and CDR2 SQIVND (reference sequence). The CDR3 consists of 15 residues. J was trimmed by 1 base and V by 10 bases; bases with no gene match: 9.

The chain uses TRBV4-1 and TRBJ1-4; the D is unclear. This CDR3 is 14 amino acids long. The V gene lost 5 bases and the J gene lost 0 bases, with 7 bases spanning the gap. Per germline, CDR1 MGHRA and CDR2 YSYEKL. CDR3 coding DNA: TGCGCCAGCAGCGCAGTTGCAACTAATGAAAAACTGTTTTTT. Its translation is CASSAVATNEKLFF.

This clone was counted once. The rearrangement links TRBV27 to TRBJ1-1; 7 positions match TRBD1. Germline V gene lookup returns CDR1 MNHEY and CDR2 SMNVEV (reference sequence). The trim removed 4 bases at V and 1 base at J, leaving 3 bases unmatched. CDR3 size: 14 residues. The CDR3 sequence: CASSWQGGNTEAFF. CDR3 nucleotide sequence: TGTGCCAGCAGTTGGCAGGGGGGGAACACTGAAGCTTTCTTT.

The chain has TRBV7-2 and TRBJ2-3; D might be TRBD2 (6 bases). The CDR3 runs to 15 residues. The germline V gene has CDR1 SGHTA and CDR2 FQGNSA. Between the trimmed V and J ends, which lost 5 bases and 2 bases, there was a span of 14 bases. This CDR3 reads CASSPHKRVTDTQYF. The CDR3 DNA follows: TGTGCCAGCAGCCCTCATAAGCGGGTCACAGATACGCAGTATTTT.

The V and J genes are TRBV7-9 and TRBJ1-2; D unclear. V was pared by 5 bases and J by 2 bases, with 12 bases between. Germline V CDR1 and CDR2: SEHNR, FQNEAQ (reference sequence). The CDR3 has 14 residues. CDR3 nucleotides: TGTGCCAGCAGCCTGGGCAGATTAAACTATGGCTACACCTTC. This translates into CASSLGRLNYGYTF.

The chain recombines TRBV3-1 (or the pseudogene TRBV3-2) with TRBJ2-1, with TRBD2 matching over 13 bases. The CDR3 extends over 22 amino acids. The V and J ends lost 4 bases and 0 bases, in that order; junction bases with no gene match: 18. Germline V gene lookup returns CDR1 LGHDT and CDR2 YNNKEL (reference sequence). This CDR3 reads CASSPFLILTSGGTSSYNEQFF. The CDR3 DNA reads TGTGCCAGCAGCCCTTTCCTCATTTTGACTAGCGGGGGGACAAGCTCCTACAATGAGCAGTTCTTC.

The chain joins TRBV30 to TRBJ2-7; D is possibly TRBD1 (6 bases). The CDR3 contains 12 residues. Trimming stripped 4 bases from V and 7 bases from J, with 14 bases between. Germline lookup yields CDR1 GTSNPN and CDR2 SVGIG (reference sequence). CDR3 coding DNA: TGTGCCTGGAACAGGGACCGTCCTGAGCAGTACTTC. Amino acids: CAWNRDRPEQYF.

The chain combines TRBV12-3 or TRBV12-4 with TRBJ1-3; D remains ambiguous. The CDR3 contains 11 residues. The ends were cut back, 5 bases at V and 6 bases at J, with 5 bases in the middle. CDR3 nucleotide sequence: TGTGCCAGCAGTCCACTAAACACCATATATTTT. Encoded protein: CASSPLNTIYF.

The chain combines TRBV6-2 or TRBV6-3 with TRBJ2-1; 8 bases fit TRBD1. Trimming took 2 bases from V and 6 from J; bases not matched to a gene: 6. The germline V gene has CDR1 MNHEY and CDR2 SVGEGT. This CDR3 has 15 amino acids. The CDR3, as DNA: TGTGCCAGCAGTTACCGGACAGGGAGTGTCAATGAGCAGTTCTTC. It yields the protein CASSYRTGSVNEQFF.

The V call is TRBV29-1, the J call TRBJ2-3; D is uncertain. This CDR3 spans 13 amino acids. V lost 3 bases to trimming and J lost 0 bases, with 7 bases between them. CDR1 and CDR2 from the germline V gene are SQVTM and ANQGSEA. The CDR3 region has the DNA TGCAGCGTTGAGTGGCAGAGCACAGATACGCAGTATTTT. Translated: CSVEWQSTDTQYF.

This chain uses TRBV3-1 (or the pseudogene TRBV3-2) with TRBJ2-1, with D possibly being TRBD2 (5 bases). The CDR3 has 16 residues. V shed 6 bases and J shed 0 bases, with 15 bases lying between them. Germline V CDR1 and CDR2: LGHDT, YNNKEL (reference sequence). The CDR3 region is CASRLLGGGSYNEQFF. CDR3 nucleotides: TGTGCCAGCAGGCTTCTCGGAGGAGGCTCCTACAATGAGCAGTTCTTC.

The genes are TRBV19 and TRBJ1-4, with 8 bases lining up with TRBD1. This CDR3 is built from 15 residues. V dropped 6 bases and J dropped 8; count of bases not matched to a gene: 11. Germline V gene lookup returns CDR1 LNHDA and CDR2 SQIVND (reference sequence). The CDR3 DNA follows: TGTGCCAGTAGCCCTTCGGGACAGGTCCGAGAAAAACTGTTTTTT. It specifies CASSPSGQVREKLFF.